The source of this TCR beta chain is a study of liver allograft versus peripheral blood T cells. On the study more broadly: Blood and transplanted-liver T cell receptor repertoires from recipients were compared.

Whole-study findings and limits: The authors reported that T cell receptor repertoires inside liver allografts differed from those in peripheral blood.

This clonotype is categorized as medium-sized. Its antigen is undetermined. One entry per CDR3 protein, called by TCRdb with MiXCR from the reads. Seen here are about 10,000 distinct CDR3 sequences, about a fifth observed once, and the top ten hold 4.5% to 6%. CDR1 is MNHEY and CDR2 is SMNVEV in the germline V gene (reference sequence). Trimming pared 2 bases from V and 9 bases from J, leaving 23 bases between. CDR3 size: 17 residues. The receptor comes from a human patient who had a liver transplant. These T cells may partly come from the graft donor. The J gene is TRBJ2-1, the V gene TRBV27, with D tentatively TRBD2 (6 bases). CDR3 loop: CASSLNMAGTGRGEQFF. The DNA for the CDR3 is TGTGCCAGCAGTTTAAATATGGCGGGGACCGGCCGTGGTGAGCAGTTCTTC.